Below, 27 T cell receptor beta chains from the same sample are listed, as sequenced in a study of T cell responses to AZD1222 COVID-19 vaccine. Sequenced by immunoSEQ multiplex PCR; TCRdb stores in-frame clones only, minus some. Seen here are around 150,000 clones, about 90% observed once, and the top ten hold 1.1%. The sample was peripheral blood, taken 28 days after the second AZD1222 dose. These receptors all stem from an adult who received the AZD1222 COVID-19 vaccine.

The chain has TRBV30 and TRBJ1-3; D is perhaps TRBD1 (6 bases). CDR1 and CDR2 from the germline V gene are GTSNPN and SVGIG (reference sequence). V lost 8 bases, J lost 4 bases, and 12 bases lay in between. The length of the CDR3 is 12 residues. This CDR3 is CAGRTVGNTIYF. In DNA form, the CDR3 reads TGTGCCGGAAGGACAGTGGGAAACACCATATATTTT. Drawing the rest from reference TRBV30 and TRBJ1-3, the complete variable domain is SQTIHQWPATLVQPVGSPLSLECTVEGTSNPNLYWYRQAAGRGLQLLFYSVGIGQISSEVPQNLSASRPQDRQFILSSKKLLLSDSGFYLCAGRTVGNTIYFGEGSWLTVV.

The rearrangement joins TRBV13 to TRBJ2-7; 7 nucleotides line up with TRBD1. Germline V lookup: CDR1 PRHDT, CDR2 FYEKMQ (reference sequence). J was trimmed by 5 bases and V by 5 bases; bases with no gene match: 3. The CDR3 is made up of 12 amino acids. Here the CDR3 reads CASSTTGDEQYF. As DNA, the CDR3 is TGTGCCAGCAGCACAACAGGGGACGAGCAGTACTTC.

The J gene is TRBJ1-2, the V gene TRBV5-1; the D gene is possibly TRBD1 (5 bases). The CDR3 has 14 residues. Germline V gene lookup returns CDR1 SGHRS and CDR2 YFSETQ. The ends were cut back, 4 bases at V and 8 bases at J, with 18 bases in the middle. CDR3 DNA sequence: TGCGCCAGCAGCCCCTACCAGGGAGGAGAGGGCTACACCTTC. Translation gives CASSPYQGGEGYTF. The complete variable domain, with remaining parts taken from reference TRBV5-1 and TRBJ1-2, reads KAGVTQTPRYLIKTRGQQVTLSCSPISGHRSVSWYQQTPGQGLQFLFEYFSETQRNKGNFPGRFSGRQFSNSRSEMNVSTLELGDSALYLCASSPYQGGEGYTFGSGTRLTVV.

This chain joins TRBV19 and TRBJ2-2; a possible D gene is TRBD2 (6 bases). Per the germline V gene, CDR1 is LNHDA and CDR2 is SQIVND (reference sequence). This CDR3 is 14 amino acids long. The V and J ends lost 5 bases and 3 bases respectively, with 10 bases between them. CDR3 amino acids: CASSLGTDTGELFF. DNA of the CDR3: TGTGCCAGTAGTCTCGGGACTGACACCGGGGAGCTGTTTTTT.

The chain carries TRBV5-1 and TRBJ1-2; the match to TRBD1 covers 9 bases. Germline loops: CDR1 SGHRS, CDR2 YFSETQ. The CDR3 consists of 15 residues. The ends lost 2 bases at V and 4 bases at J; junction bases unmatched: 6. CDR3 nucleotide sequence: TGCGCCAGCAGCTTAACAGGGGGCGAAGGCTATGGCTACACCTTC. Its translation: CASSLTGGEGYGYTF.

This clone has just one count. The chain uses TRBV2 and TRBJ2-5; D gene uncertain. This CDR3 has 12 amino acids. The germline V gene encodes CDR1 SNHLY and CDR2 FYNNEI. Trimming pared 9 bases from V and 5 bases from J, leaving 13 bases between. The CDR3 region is CASLQDGETQYF. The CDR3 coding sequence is TGTGCCAGTCTCCAAGACGGGGAGACCCAGTACTTC.

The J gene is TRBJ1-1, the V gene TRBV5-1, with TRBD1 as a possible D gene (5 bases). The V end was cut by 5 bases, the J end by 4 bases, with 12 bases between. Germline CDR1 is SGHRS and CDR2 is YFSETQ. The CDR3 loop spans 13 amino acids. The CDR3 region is CASRRGMGTEAFF. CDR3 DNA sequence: TGCGCCAGCAGGAGGGGTATGGGCACTGAAGCTTTCTTT.

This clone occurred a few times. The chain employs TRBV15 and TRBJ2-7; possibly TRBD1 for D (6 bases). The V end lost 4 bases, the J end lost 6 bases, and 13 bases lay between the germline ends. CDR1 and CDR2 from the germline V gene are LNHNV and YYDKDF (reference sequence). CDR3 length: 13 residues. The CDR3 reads CATSIPDSSEQYF. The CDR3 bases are TGTGCCACCAGCATACCGGACAGTAGCGAGCAGTACTTC.

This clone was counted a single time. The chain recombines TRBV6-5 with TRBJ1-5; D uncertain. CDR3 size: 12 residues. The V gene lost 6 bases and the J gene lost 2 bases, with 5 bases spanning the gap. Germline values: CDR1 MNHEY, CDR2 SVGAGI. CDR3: CASSNGNQPQHF. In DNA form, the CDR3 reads TGTGCCAGCAGCAACGGCAATCAGCCCCAGCATTTT.

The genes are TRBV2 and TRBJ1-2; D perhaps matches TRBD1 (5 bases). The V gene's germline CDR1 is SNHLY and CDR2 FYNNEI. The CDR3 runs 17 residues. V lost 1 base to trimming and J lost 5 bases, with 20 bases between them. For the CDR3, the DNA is TGTGCCAGCAGTGAAGGGGGCCAACGGGACCAGATTTATGGCTACACCTTC. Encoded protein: CASSEGGQRDQIYGYTF.

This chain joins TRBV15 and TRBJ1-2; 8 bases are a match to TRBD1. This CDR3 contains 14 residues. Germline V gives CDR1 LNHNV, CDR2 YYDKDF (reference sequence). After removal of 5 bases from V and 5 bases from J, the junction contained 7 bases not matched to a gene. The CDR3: CATSYGQGAYGYTF. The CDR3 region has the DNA TGTGCCACCAGCTACGGACAGGGTGCATATGGCTACACCTTC. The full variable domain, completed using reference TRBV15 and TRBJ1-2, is DAMVIQNPRYQVTQFGKPVTLSCSQTLNHNVMYWYQQKSSQAPKLLFHYYDKDFNNEADTPDNFQSRRPNTSFCFLDIRSPGLGDTAMYLCATSYGQGAYGYTFGSGTRLTVV.

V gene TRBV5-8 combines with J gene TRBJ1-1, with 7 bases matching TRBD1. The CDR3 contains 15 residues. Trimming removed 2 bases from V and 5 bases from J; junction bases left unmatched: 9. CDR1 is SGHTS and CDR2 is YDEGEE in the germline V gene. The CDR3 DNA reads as TGTGCCAGCAGCTTTGACAGCTCCAGGGGGACTGAAGCTTTCTTT. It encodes CASSFDSSRGTEAFF.

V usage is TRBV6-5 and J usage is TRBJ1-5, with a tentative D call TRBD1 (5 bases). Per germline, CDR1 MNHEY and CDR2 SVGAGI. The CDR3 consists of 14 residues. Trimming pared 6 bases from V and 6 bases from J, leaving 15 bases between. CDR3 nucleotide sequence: TGTGCCAGCAGCGACAGAAATTTAGGTCAGCCCCAGCATTTT. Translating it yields CASSDRNLGQPQHF.

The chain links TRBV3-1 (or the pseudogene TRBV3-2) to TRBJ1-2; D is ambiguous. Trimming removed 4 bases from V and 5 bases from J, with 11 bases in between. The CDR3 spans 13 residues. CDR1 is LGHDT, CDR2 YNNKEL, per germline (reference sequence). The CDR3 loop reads CASSPGARYGYTF. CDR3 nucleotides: TGTGCCAGCAGCCCCGGCGCACGTTATGGCTACACCTTC.

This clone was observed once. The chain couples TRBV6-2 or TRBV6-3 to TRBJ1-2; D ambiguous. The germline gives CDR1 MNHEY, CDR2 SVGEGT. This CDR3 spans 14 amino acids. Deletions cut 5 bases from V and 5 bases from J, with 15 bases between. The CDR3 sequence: CASSPDIPWYGYTF. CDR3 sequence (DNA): TGTGCCAGCAGTCCCGACATTCCTTGGTATGGCTACACCTTC.

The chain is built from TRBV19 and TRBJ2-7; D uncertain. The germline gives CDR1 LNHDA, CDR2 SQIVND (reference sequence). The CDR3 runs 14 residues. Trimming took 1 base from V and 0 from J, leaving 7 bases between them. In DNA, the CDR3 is TGTGCCAGTAGTATAGGCCAGGCCTCCTACGAGCAGTACTTC. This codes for CASSIGQASYEQYF.

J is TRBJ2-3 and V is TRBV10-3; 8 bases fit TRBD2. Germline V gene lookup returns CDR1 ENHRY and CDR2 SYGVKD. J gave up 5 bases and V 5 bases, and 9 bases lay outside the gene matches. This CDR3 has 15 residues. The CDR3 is CAISTSGVGGDTQYF. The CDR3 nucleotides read TGTGCCATCAGTACTAGCGGTGTGGGGGGAGATACGCAGTATTTT.

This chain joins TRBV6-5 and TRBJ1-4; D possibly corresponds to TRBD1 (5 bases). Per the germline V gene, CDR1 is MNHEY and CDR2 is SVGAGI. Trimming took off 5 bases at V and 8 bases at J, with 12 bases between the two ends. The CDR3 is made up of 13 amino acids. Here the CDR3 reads CASSLRVREKLFF. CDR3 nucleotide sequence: TGTGCCAGCAGTCTCAGGGTTCGAGAAAAACTGTTTTTT.

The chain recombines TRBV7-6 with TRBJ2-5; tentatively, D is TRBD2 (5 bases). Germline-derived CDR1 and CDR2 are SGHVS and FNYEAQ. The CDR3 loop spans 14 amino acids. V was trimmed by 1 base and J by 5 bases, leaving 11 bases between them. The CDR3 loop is CASSLVSGMETQYF. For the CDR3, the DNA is TGTGCCAGCAGCTTAGTTTCGGGGATGGAGACCCAGTACTTC.

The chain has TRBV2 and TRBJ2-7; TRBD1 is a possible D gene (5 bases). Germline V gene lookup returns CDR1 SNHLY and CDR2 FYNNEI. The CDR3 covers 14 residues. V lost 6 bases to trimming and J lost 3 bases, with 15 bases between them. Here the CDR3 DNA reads TGTGCCAGCAGACCCAGGGCCTGGGGCTACGAGCAGTACTTC. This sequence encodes CASRPRAWGYEQYF.

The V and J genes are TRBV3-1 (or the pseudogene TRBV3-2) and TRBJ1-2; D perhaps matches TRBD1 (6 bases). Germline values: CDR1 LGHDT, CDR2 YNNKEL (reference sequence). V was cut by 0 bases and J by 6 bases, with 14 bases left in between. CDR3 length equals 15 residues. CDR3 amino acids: CASSQDVGAPHGYTF. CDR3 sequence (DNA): TGTGCCAGCAGCCAAGATGTGGGGGCGCCGCATGGCTACACCTTC.

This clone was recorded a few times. The CDR3 protein is CASSPRGVANEKLFF. In DNA, the CDR3 is TGTGCCAGCAGCCCCAGGGGGGTGGCTAATGAAAAACTGTTTTTT. The chain combines TRBV4-2 with TRBJ1-4; TRBD1 agrees at 7 bases. The junction had 5 bases not matched to a gene; V was cut back by 4 bases and J by 3 bases. In germline, CDR1 is LGHNA, CDR2 YNFKEQ. The CDR3 runs to 15 residues.

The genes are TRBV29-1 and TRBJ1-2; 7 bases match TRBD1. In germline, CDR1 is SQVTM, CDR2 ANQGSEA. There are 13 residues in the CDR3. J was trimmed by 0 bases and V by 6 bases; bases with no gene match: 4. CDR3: CSVGQQANYGYTF. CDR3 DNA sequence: TGCAGCGTGGGACAGCAAGCTAACTATGGCTACACCTTC.

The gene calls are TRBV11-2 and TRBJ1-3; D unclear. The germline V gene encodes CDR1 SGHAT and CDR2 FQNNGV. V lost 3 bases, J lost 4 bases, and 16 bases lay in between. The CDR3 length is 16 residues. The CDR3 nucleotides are TGTGCCAGCAGCTTCCGCCGCCGGACGTCCGGAAACACCATATATTTT. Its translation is CASSFRRRTSGNTIYF.

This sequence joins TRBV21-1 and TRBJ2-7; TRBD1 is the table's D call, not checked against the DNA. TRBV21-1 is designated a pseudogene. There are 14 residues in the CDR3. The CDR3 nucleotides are TGTGCCAGCAGCACCAACAGGGGGTGGTACGAGCAGTACTTC. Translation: CASSTNRGWYEQYF.

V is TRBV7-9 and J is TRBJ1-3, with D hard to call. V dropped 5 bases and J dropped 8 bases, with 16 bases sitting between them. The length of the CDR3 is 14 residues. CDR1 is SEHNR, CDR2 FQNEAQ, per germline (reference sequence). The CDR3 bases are TGTGCCAGCAGCCCCCCGCCACGGGAAGACACCATATATTTT. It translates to CASSPPPREDTIYF. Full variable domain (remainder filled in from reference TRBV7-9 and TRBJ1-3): DTGVSQNPRHKITKRGQNVTFRCDPISEHNRLYWYRQTLGQGPEFLTYFQNEAQLEKSRLLSDRFSAERPKGSFSTLEIQRTEQGDSAMYLCASSPPPREDTIYFGEGSWLTVV.

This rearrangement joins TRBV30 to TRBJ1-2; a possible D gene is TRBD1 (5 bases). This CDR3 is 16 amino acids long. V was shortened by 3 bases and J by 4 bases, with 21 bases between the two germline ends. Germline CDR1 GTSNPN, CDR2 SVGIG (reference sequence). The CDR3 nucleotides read TGTGCCTGGAGCGAACTTCCGGGAAGAGGGGTCTATGGCTACACCTTC. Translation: CAWSELPGRGVYGYTF.